Each of the 10 T cell receptor beta chains below was sequenced from the same sample in a study of sequential checkpoint blockade in melanoma. Using immunoSEQ multiplex PCR, the repertoire was profiled, and TCRdb retains in-frame clones only, with some absent. The sample has about 21,000 clones, roughly 80% seen once; the top ten hold over 9%. Treatment specified: randomized to nivolumab then ipilimumab (arm A) or the reverse (arm B). Sequenced material: CD8+ T cells sorted from blood (inferred from file names), taken from a patient given nivolumab and ipilimumab in sequence. These receptors were taken from a human donor with melanoma.

The chain employs TRBV28 and TRBJ1-1; D call uncertain. The CDR3 totals 16 residues. Trimming shortened V by 5 bases and J by 1 base, and 17 bases separated the two germline ends. Germline V gene lookup returns CDR1 MDHEN and CDR2 SYDVKM. This CDR3 is CASSLRRGVGNTEAFF. The CDR3 DNA follows: TGTGCCAGCAGTCTCCGTCGCGGGGTGGGGAACACTGAAGCTTTCTTT.

This clone was detected only once. The chain carries TRBV7-2 and TRBJ2-7, with D perhaps matching TRBD2 (6 bases). The CDR3 spans 14 residues. V was trimmed by 5 bases and J by 5 bases, leaving 16 bases between them. Germline V CDR1 and CDR2: SGHTA, FQGNSA. The CDR3 bases are TGTGCCAGCAGCCTAGAGAACTGGGAGGACGAGCAGTACTTC. As protein: CASSLENWEDEQYF.

This clone was recorded once. The chain combines TRBV27 with TRBJ1-2; TRBD1 aligns across 8 bases. Germline trimming cut 2 bases from V and 6 bases from J; bases unmatched to any gene: 11. The CDR3 runs to 16 residues. Germline CDR1 MNHEY, CDR2 SMNVEV (reference sequence). The CDR3 region is CASSLMGPTGGHGYTF. The CDR3 bases are TGTGCCAGCAGTTTAATGGGTCCCACAGGGGGGCATGGCTACACCTTC.

This chain links TRBV6-5 with TRBJ1-2, with 7 nucleotides matching TRBD1. Germline loops: CDR1 MNHEY, CDR2 SVGAGI. The V and J ends lost 0 bases and 6 bases, in that order; junction bases with no gene match: 7. This CDR3 comprises 15 residues. The CDR3 DNA is TGTGCCAGCAGTTACTCGACAGGGTCGGTAGATGGCTACACCTTC. This encodes CASSYSTGSVDGYTF.

A single count supports this clone. The V call is TRBV27, the J call TRBJ2-7, with D tentatively TRBD1 (6 bases). The CDR3 length is 20 residues. Germline loops: CDR1 MNHEY, CDR2 SMNVEV (reference sequence). The V gene lost 4 bases and the J gene lost 0 bases, with 28 bases spanning the gap. CDR3: CASSSRTEQGVRQNSYEQYF. The CDR3 nucleotides read TGTGCCAGCAGTTCCCGAACAGAACAGGGTGTACGGCAAAACTCCTACGAGCAGTACTTC.

The chain carries TRBV19 and TRBJ1-4; D is unclear. Germline lookup yields CDR1 LNHDA and CDR2 SQIVND (reference sequence). Deletions cut 3 bases from V and 7 bases from J, with 18 bases between. The CDR3 runs 16 residues. This chain's CDR3 is CASSIGFGREGEKLFF. Here the CDR3 DNA reads TGTGCCAGTAGTATCGGTTTCGGACGCGAGGGTGAAAAACTGTTTTTT.

The chain is built from TRBV27 and TRBJ2-1; 9 bases fit TRBD1. The V and J ends lost 5 bases and 4 bases, in that order; junction bases with no gene match: 6. The length of the CDR3 is 15 residues. Germline V gene sequence: CDR1 MNHEY, CDR2 SMNVEV (reference sequence). CDR3 DNA sequence: TGTGCCAGCAGTGAATGGACAGGGGCATACAATGAGCAGTTCTTC. Its translation: CASSEWTGAYNEQFF.

V usage is TRBV6-4 and J usage is TRBJ1-4; possibly TRBD1 for D (6 bases). Trimming pared 8 bases from V and 5 bases from J, leaving 12 bases between. The CDR3 has 13 residues. The germline CDR1 and CDR2 sequences are MRHNA and SNTAGT. The DNA for the CDR3 is TGTGCCAGCTGGTGGGGGCCGAATGAAAAACTGTTTTTT. This encodes CASWWGPNEKLFF.

The chain is built from TRBV2 and TRBJ1-5; D is unresolved. CDR1 is SNHLY, CDR2 FYNNEI, per germline. Trimming pared 7 bases from V and 0 bases from J, leaving 16 bases between. There are 16 residues in the CDR3. The chain's CDR3 is CASTEAAAYSNQPQHF. The CDR3 bases are TGTGCCAGCACCGAAGCGGCTGCTTATAGCAATCAGCCCCAGCATTTT. Filled out from reference TRBV2 and TRBJ1-5, the complete variable domain reads EPEVTQTPSHQVTQMGQEVILRCVPISNHLYFYWYRQILGQKVEFLVSFYNNEISEKSEIFDDQFSVERPDGSNFTLKIRSTKLEDSAMYFCASTEAAAYSNQPQHFGDGTRLSIL.

The table lists this clone with a few counts. The chain joins TRBV11-2 to TRBJ1-4; unclear D gene. Trimming cost V 3 bases and J 8 bases, with 19 bases left between them. This CDR3 comprises 16 residues. CDR1 is SGHAT and CDR2 is FQNNGV in the germline V gene. For the CDR3, the DNA is TGTGCCAGCAGCTTCCCAGAGGACCCCTCGGGGGAAAAACTGTTTTTT. Amino acids: CASSFPEDPSGEKLFF.